This TCR beta chain was identified during a study of long-term antiretroviral therapy in people with HIV (dated 2022 in TCRdb). Describing the broader study: The earliest samples were collected about a decade before the 2015 WHO recommendation for immediate ART, when ART was typically delayed until CD4 counts fell. Whether ART initiation and durable HIV suppression were associated with changes in peripheral blood TRB repertoire composition and diversity was tested in a retrospective serial study. A total of 192 cryopreserved PBMC samples were contributed to the cohort by 30 adults with confirmed HIV infection, with samples collected serially over a mean of roughly six years (range 1-12). Of the roughly 30 participants with HIV, about a dozen were female. No cross-contamination during QIAcube processing turned up in test extractions that ran a monoclonal T-cell line alongside 25 to 35 polyclonal samples.

Inclusive of the bounding cysteine and phenylalanine, the CDR3 is 14 residues long. Of all the DNA, just the CDR3 is kept, 42 bases in frame from base 1. For CDR1 and CDR2, the germline V gene lists MDHEN and SYDVKM. The germline ends are 11 bases apart after V is trimmed by 4 bases and J by 4 bases. Inclusion was restricted to participants for whom at least one PBMC sample before ART initiation and at least two post-ART samples were available. Every participant with HIV received treatment in the United States of America. Cryopreserved samples of about 0.95-11 million PBMC were thawed and washed before DNA extraction. At the time of the earliest PBMC sample for each participant with HIV, ages ranged from about 23 to 60 years. Each participant contributed PBMC samples from 1-4 timepoints before ART initiation and 2-8 timepoints after ART initiation, with a median of 7 samples. For every participant, serial HIV viral load, CD4+ T-cell count, ART history and demographic data were obtained. Genomic DNA was extracted from unsorted PBMC with a Qiagen kit on a QIAcube, with processing performed in batches of 12 samples.

The immunoSEQ hsTCRB v3.0 assay was used at survey level resolution to sequence the TRB variable region. TRB sequencing targeted a depth of about 40,000-50,000 T-cell genomes per sample. TRB libraries were pooled and sequenced on an Illumina MiSeq using a v3 150-cycle kit. In the original analysis: Repertoire analysis ran in R within a reproducible Nextflow workflow covering QC, data transformation and analysis. LymphoSeq2, an R package for AIRR-Seq data exploration, was used to implement custom analyses. A few samples that yielded fewer than 5000 total TRB sequences were excluded, so that 200 or so HIV repertoires were analyzed. Among the approximately 200 retained HIV repertoires, some 60 were collected before ART initiation and roughly 130 after ART initiation. Each repertoire was downsampled to 5000 TRB nucleotide sequences, and summary statistics were averaged across 100 downsampling iterations. The analysis kept only TRB sequences whose CDR3 regions were at least seven amino acids long. Diversity was measured with a Shannon entropy-derived clonality score and the Gini coefficient. Repertoire networks linked the top 5000 CDR3 amino acid sequences whenever two sequences differed by an edit distance of one. For TRB CDR3 amino acid sequences, GLIPH2 was used to predict antigen specificity groups and MHC restriction. CDR3 amino acid sequences were matched against VDJdb and McPAS-TCR to flag known CMV, EBV, HIV or tissue antigen associations. Pre-ART, post-ART and control groups were compared with Wilcoxon signed-rank tests and Holm-Bonferroni correction. Not all clones reach the TCRdb copy of this immuneACCESS table, which keeps in-frame sequences only. Checked studies attribute under half of the gap to unresolved V genes and leave the rest unexplained. Clonal size and the V and J genes are those of that table, whereas D and trimming came from the DNA. A total of around 24,000 clones appear in this sample, under 85% of them only once. The leading ten clones occupy roughly a quarter of the sample.

Results and caveats for the whole study, not just this receptor: Expanded TRB clones identified before ART initiation dominated the repertoire at all time points, although this dominance fluctuated and declined in many PLHIV after ART. CDR3 length ranges in HIV repertoires were narrower than in controls, and network structure suggested an antigen-experienced repertoire with only a slight naive shift after ART. Inferences about post-ART repertoire changes are limited because no data were available on ART adherence, viral resistance or therapy changes. The samples span the years 2004 to 2017, and the ART regimens used at that time may not be as effective as current regimens. Because PBMC availability was limited, only the TCR beta chain was sequenced, with no alpha chain pairing. Starting ART was linked to a significant rise in TRB diversity, yet even after long-term ART the diversity remained significantly lower than in transplant donor controls. Because pre-ART samples had limited cell numbers, profiling was done on unsorted PBMC rather than on sorted CD4+ and CD8+ T cells.

For this clone: The antigen it binds to is not known. No much larger clonotype is one base removed from it; base qualities were not supplied.

The clonotype was recovered from a man between 50 and 59 years old with HIV. The sequencing here drew on unsorted PBMCs, taken 0.4 years after starting antiretroviral therapy. The chain is made from TRBV28 and TRBJ1-3, with no confidently assigned D gene. The CDR3 here reads CASSSYKNGNTIYF. In nucleotides, the sequence is TGTGCCAGCAGTTCCTACAAAAACGGAAACACCATATATTTT.